The 21 T cell receptor beta chains reported below all come from one sample, sequenced in a study of T cell repertoires in cytomegalovirus infection. One entry per CDR3 protein results from TCRdb running MiXCR on the reads. The table has roughly 180,000 distinct CDR3 sequences, 25% to 30% seen once. Sequencing was performed on PBMCs. These receptors all come from a human donor in good health (CMV status not recorded). Some clones in this sample may be carry-over from other donors' samples.

This clonotype was counted a few times. The chain employs TRBV4-3 and TRBJ1-1, with 10 nucleotides matching TRBD1. V shed 5 bases and J 1 base; nucleotides not matched to a gene: 4. CDR3 size: 15 residues. The germline gives CDR1 LGHNA, CDR2 YSLEER. The CDR3 bases are TGCGCCAGCAGCGAGACAGGGGGCCGGAACACTGAAGCTTTCTTT. This sequence encodes CASSETGGRNTEAFF.

In this sample, this clonotype turned up a few times. The chain couples TRBV2 to TRBJ2-7; D not certain. V was clipped by 4 bases and J by 5 bases, with 6 bases between them. The CDR3 spans 11 residues. Per the germline V gene, CDR1 is SNHLY and CDR2 is FYNNEI. The CDR3 spells CASSVTHEQYF. The DNA of the CDR3 is TGTGCCAGCAGTGTCACCCACGAGCAGTACTTC.

This clonotype was seen only a few times. The rearrangement uses TRBV20-1 and TRBJ1-5; TRBD1 matches 8 bases. Germline assignment: CDR1 DFQATT and CDR2 SNEGSKA (reference sequence). Trimming cost V 0 bases and J 4 bases; bases outside gene matches: 8. CDR3 length: 16 amino acids. CDR3 sequence (DNA): TGCAGTGCTAGAGACTCCGGACAGGGAGGGAATCAGCCCCAGCATTTT. Its protein product is CSARDSGQGGNQPQHF.

This clonotype has only a few counts. DNA for the CDR3: TGTGCCAGCAGCCCTGACAGGGTCGGAAGGTATCAGCCCCAGCATTTT. Its protein product is CASSPDRVGRYQPQHF. The V and J genes are TRBV7-4 and TRBJ1-5; 7 bases align to TRBD1. There are 16 residues in the CDR3. Germline V gene lookup returns CDR1 SGHVT and CDR2 SQSDAQ. With V trimmed by 5 bases and J by 5 bases, 12 bases remained unmatched.

This clonotype was seen a few times. This sequence joins TRBV12-5 and TRBJ2-7; 9 positions agree with TRBD2. The V and J ends lost 5 bases and 7 bases, in that order; junction bases with no gene match: 6. Germline V gene sequence: CDR1 LGHNT, CDR2 FRNRAP. The CDR3 has 13 amino acids. The CDR3 reads CASGPQLAGEQYF. The CDR3 DNA is TGTGCTAGTGGTCCCCAGCTAGCGGGAGAGCAGTACTTC.

The sample holds many counts of this clonotype. This sequence joins TRBV7-9 and TRBJ1-6, with D uncertain. The CDR3 consists of 13 residues. Germline CDR1 SEHNR, CDR2 FQNEAQ (reference sequence). Trimming shortened V by 1 base and J by 10 bases, and 8 bases separated the two germline ends. This chain's CDR3 is CASSLGPASPLHF. CDR3 DNA: TGTGCCAGCAGCTTAGGCCCTGCCTCACCCCTCCACTTT.

The chain links TRBV7-8 to TRBJ2-7; D unclear. Germline loops: CDR1 SGHVS, CDR2 FQNEAQ. The CDR3 covers 13 residues. Trimming took 3 bases from V and 2 from J, leaving 8 bases between them. The chain's CDR3 is CASSLATTYEQYF. CDR3 bases: TGTGCCAGCAGCTTGGCTACGACCTACGAGCAGTACTTC.

In the case of this clonotype: Likely a read error: the CDR3 ends without its conserved phenylalanine or tryptophan. J is TRBJ1-1 and V is TRBV15; D may be TRBD1 (5 bases). Germline-derived CDR1 and CDR2 are LNHNV and YYDKDF (reference sequence). This CDR3 contains 14 residues. The V gene lost 3 bases and the J gene lost 3 bases, with 11 bases spanning the gap. CDR3 DNA sequence: TGTGCCACCAGCAGCGGGGGGTCGGACACTGAAGCTTTCTCT. Protein: CATSSGGSDTEAFS.

The chain employs TRBV27 and TRBJ1-5, with 11 bases identical to TRBD1. V lost 3 bases, J lost 4 bases, and 8 bases stayed unmatched. This CDR3 has 17 amino acids. The V gene's germline CDR1 is MNHEY and CDR2 SMNVEV (reference sequence). CDR3 DNA sequence: TGTGCCAGCAGTTTTCTAGGGACAGGGGGTTTTAATCAGCCCCAGCATTTT. This gives the protein CASSFLGTGGFNQPQHF.

The gene calls are TRBV12-3 or TRBV12-4 and TRBJ2-2, with D unclear. V lost 3 bases and J 0 bases, leaving 11 bases between the germline ends. The CDR3 runs 16 residues. CDR3 DNA sequence: TGTGCCAGCAGTTTGGTCCAGCCAGCGAACACCGGGGAGCTGTTTTTT. Protein: CASSLVQPANTGELFF.

Only a few counts were recorded for this clonotype. V is TRBV2 and J is TRBJ2-3, with TRBD2 identical over 12 bases. This CDR3 is 19 amino acids long. The germline gives CDR1 SNHLY, CDR2 FYNNEI. The trim removed 2 bases at V and 3 bases at J, leaving 12 bases unmatched. CDR3 nucleotides: TGTGCCAGCAGTGAAAGAACGGGTCTAGCGGGGGGGGGGACAGATACGCAGTATTTT. Translating gives CASSERTGLAGGGTDTQYF.

The rearrangement joins TRBV7-3 to TRBJ2-1; 9 bases fit TRBD1. The V gene end was trimmed by 5 bases and the J gene end by 6 bases; junction bases not matched to a gene: 8. CDR1 and CDR2 (germline): SGHTA, FQGTGA. This CDR3 contains 15 residues. This CDR3 reads CASSPWTGAGNEQFF. The CDR3 coding sequence is TGTGCCAGCAGCCCCTGGACAGGGGCTGGCAATGAGCAGTTCTTC. Full variable domain (outside the CDR3, taken from reference TRBV7-3 and TRBJ2-1): GAGVSQTPSNKVTEKGKYVELRCDPISGHTALYWYRQSLGQGPEFLIYFQGTGAADDSGLPNDRFFAVRPEGSVSTLKIQRTERGDSAVYLCASSPWTGAGNEQFFGPGTRLTVL.

This clonotype was counted at least ten times. The chain joins TRBV7-2 to TRBJ1-1, with TRBD1 matching 9 bases. CDR1 is SGHTA and CDR2 is FQGNSA in the germline V gene. J lost 10 bases, V lost 10 bases, and 13 bases had no gene match. This CDR3 has 13 residues. CDR3 sequence reads: CATGRGQGNAAFF. The CDR3 DNA reads as TGTGCCACCGGTCGGGGACAGGGAAATGCAGCTTTCTTT.

The V call is TRBV6-1, the J call TRBJ2-3; D remains unclear. Trimming took 3 bases from V and 8 from J, leaving 6 bases between them. The V gene's germline CDR1 is MNHNS and CDR2 SASEGT. The CDR3 is 11 amino acids. The CDR3 region has the DNA TGTGCCAGCAGTGAGGGCCCTACGCAGTATTTT. Its protein product is CASSEGPTQYF.

The sample holds one count of this clonotype. V and J are TRBV7-2 and TRBJ1-1; D is possibly TRBD1 (6 bases). The CDR3 extends over 15 amino acids. V shed 2 bases and J shed 11 bases, with 21 bases lying between them. CDR1 and CDR2 from the germline V gene are SGHTA and FQGNSA. DNA of the CDR3: TGTGCCAGCAGCTTATCGAGAGGGGGGGGGCTGGGGGCTTTCTTT. Translation: CASSLSRGGGLGAFF.

This clonotype was observed a handful of times. Here the CDR3 DNA reads TGTGCTAGTGGTTTGATGCCACAAGTGCTCGAAGCTTTCTTT. Its protein product is CASGLMPQVLEAFF. V is TRBV12-5 and J is TRBJ1-1; D gene unclear. Between the trimmed V and J ends, which lost 2 bases and 8 bases, there was a span of 15 bases. From germline, CDR1 is LGHNT and CDR2 FRNRAP. The CDR3 has 14 residues.

V is TRBV27 and J is TRBJ2-5; 14 positions match TRBD2. The CDR3 extends over 16 amino acids. V lost 5 bases to trimming and J lost 5 bases; unmatched junction nucleotides: 7. The germline V gene encodes CDR1 MNHEY and CDR2 SMNVEV (reference sequence). The CDR3 bases are TGTGCCAGCAGTCCCAGACTAGCGGGGGGGCGTGAGACCCAGTACTTC. Protein sequence: CASSPRLAGGRETQYF.

This clonotype was counted only a few times. The chain employs TRBV5-6 and TRBJ2-7; D remains ambiguous. Between the trimmed V and J ends, which lost 2 bases and 2 bases, there was a span of 14 bases. This CDR3 spans 15 amino acids. In germline, CDR1 is SGHDT, CDR2 YYEEEE. The DNA for the CDR3 is TGTGCCAGCAGCTTTCGTGCAGCCAACACCTACGAGCAGTACTTC. Amino acid sequence: CASSFRAANTYEQYF. Complete variable domain (other parts from reference TRBV5-6 and TRBJ2-7): DAGVTQSPTHLIKTRGQQVTLRCSPKSGHDTVSWYQQALGQGPQFIFQYYEEEERQRGNFPDRFSGHQFPNYSSELNVNALLLGDSALYLCASSFRAANTYEQYFGPGTRLTVT.

The chain recombines TRBV4-1 with TRBJ1-2, with D tentatively TRBD1 (6 bases). The germline CDR1 and CDR2 sequences are MGHRA and YSYEKL. Trimming removed 1 base from V and 6 bases from J, with 15 bases in between. The CDR3 extends over 15 amino acids. The CDR3 nucleotides read TGCGCCAGCAGCCAAGCTGTTGGACAGCAAGATGGCTACACCTTC. Translated, it gives CASSQAVGQQDGYTF.

This chain links TRBV4-1 with TRBJ1-1; D is ambiguous. The germline gives CDR1 MGHRA, CDR2 YSYEKL. CDR3 length: 16 amino acids. With 0 bases removed from V and 1 base from J, the gap between germline ends came to 12 bases. The CDR3 sequence is CASSQDRRVENTEAFF. Written as DNA, the CDR3 is TGCGCCAGCAGCCAAGATCGGAGGGTTGAGAACACTGAAGCTTTCTTT.

This chain links TRBV6-6 with TRBJ2-3; D is unresolved. The CDR3 has 13 residues. Germline V gene data show CDR1 as MNHNY and CDR2 as SVGAGI (reference sequence). V was pared by 6 bases and J by 5 bases, with 12 bases between. CDR3 sequence (DNA): TGTGCCAGCAGGCCCCCGGACGAAGATACGCAGTATTTT. It is translated as CASRPPDEDTQYF.